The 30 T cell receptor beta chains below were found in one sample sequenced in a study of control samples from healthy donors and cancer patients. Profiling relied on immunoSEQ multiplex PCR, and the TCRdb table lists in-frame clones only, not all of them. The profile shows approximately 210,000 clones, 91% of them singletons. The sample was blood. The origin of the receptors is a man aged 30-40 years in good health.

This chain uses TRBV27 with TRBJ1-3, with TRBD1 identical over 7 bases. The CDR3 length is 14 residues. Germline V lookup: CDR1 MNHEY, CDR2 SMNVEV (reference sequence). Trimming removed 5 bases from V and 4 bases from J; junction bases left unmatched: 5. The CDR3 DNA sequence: TGTGCCAGCAGTCAGGGGGTCACGGGAAACACCATATATTTT. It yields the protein CASSQGVTGNTIYF.

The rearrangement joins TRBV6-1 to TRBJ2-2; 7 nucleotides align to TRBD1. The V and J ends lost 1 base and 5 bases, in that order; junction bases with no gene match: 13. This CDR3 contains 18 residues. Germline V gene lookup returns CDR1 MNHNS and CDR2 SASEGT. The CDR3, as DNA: TGTGCCAGCAGTGAAGGGGCTTACAGGGGCGAAGGAACCGGGGAGCTGTTTTTT. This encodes CASSEGAYRGEGTGELFF.

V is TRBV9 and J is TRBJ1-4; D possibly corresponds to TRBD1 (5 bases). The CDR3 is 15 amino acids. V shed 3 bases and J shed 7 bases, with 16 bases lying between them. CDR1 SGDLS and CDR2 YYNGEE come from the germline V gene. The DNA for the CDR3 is TGTGCCAGCAGCGCGGGACTAACGGCCGGTGAAAAACTGTTTTTT. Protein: CASSAGLTAGEKLFF. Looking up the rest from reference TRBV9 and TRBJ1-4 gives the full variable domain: DSGVTQTPKHLITATGQRVTLRCSPRSGDLSVYWYQQSLDQGLQFLIQYYNGEERAKGNILERFSAQQFPDLHSELNLSSLELGDSALYFCASSAGLTAGEKLFFGSGTQLSVL.

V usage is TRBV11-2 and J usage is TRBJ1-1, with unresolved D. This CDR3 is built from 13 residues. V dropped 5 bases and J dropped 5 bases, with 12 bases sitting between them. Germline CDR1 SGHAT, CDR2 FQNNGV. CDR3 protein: CASSRTSRTEAFF. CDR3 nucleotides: TGTGCCAGCAGCCGGACTTCAAGGACTGAAGCTTTCTTT.

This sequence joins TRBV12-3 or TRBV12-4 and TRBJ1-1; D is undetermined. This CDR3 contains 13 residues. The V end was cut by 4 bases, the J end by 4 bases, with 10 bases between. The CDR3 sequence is CASSSGVFTEAFF. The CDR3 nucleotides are TGTGCCAGCAGTTCGGGAGTTTTCACTGAAGCTTTCTTT.

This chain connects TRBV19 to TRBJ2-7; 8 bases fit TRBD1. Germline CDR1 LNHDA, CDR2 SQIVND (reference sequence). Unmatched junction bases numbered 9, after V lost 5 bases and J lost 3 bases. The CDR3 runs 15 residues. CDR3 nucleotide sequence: TGTGCCAGTAGTCCACTGGACAGGGCAGGCTACGAGCAGTACTTC. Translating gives CASSPLDRAGYEQYF.

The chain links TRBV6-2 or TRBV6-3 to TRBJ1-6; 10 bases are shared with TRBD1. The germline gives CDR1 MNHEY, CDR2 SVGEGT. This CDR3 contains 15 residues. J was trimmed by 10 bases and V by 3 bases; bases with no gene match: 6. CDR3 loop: CASSYGTGVGSPLHF. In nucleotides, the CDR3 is TGTGCCAGCAGTTATGGGACAGGGGTAGGATCACCCCTCCACTTT.

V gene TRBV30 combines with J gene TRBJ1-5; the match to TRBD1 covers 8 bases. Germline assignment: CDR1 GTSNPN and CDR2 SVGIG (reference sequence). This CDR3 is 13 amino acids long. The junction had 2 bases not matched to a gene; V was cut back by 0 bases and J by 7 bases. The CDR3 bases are TGTGCCTGGAGTGTACACAGGGGGCAGCCCCAGCATTTT. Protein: CAWSVHRGQPQHF.

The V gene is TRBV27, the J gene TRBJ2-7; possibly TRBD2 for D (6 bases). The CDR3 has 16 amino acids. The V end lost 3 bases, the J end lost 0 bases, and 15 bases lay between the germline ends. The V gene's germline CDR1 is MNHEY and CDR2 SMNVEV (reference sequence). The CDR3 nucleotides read TGTGCCAGCAGTTTGTTACCCCGGGAGAGCTCCTACGAGCAGTACTTC. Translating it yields CASSLLPRESSYEQYF.

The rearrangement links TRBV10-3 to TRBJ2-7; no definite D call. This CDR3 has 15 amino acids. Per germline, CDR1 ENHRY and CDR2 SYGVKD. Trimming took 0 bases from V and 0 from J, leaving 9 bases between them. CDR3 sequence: CAISESQVGSYEQYF. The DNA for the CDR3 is TGTGCCATCAGTGAGTCTCAGGTCGGCTCCTACGAGCAGTACTTC.

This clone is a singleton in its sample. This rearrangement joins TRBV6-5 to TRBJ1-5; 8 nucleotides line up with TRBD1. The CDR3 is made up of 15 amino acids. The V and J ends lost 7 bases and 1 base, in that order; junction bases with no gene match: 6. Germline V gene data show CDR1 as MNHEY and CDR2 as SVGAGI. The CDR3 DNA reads TGTGCCAGCACCCCGACAGGGGTGAGCAATCAGCCCCAGCATTTT. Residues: CASTPTGVSNQPQHF.

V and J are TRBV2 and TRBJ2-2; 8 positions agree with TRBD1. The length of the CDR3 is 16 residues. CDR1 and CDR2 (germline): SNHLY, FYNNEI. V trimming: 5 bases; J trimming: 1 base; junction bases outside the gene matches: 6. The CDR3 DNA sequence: TGTGCCAGCAGTCATACAGGGGGATTGAACACCGGGGAGCTGTTTTTT. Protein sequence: CASSHTGGLNTGELFF.

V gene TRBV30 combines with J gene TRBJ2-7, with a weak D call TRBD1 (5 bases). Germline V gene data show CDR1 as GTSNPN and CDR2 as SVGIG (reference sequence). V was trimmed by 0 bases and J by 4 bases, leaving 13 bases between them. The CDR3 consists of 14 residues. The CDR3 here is CAWSVSPTVYEQYF. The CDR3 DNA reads TGTGCCTGGAGTGTTAGTCCGACAGTTTACGAGCAGTACTTC.

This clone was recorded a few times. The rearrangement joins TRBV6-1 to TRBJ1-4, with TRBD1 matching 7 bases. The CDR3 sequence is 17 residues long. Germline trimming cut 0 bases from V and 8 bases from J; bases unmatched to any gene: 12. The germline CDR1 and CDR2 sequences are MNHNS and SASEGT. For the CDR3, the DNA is TGTGCCAGCAGTGAAGCGCTTCAGACAGGGCCTAGGGAAAAACTGTTTTTT. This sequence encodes CASSEALQTGPREKLFF.

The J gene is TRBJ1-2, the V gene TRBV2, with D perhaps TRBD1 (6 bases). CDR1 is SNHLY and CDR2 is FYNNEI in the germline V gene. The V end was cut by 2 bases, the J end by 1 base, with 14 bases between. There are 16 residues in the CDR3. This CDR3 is CASSESRQELNYGYTF. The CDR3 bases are TGTGCCAGCAGTGAATCTCGACAGGAACTTAACTATGGCTACACCTTC.

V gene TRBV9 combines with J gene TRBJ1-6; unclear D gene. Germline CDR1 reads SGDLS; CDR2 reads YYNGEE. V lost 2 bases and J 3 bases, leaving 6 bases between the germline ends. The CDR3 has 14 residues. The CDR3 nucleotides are TGTGCCAGCAGCGTCAAAAGCTATAATTCACCCCTCCACTTT. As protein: CASSVKSYNSPLHF.

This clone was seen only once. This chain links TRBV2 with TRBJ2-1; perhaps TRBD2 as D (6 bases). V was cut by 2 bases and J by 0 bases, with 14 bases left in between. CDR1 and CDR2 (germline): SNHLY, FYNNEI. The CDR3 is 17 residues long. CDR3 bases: TGTGCCAGCAGTGAATGGGCGGGATTAAGCTCCTACAATGAGCAGTTCTTC. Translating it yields CASSEWAGLSSYNEQFF.

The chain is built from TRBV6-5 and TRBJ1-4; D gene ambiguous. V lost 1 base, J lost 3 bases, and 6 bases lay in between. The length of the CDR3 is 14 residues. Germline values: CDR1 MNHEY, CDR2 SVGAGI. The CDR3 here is CASSYLAPNEKLFF. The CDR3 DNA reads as TGTGCCAGCAGTTACTTGGCCCCTAATGAAAAACTGTTTTTT.

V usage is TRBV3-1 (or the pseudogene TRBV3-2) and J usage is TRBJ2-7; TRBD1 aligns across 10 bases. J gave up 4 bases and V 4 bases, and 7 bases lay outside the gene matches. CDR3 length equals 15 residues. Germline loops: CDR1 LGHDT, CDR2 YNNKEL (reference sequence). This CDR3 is CASSLRTGGSYEQYF. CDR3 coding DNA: TGTGCCAGCAGCCTAAGGACAGGGGGATCTTACGAGCAGTACTTC.

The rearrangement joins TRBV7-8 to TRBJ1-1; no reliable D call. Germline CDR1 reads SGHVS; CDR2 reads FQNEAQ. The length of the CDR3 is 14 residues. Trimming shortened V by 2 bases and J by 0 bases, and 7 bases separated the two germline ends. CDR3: CASSLLSLNTEAFF. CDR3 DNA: TGTGCCAGCAGCTTATTATCGCTGAACACTGAAGCTTTCTTT.

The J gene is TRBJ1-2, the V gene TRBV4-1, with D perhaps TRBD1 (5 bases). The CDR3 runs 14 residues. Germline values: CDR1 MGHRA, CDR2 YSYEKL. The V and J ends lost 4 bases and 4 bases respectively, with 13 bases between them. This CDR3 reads CASSPGEGPYGYTF. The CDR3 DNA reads TGCGCCAGCAGCCCGGGGGAGGGTCCCTATGGCTACACCTTC.

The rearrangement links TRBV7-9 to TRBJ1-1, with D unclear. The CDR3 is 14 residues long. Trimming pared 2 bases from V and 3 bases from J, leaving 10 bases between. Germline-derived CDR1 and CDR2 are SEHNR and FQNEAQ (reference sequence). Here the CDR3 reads CASSLKSRDTEAFF. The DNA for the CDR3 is TGTGCCAGCAGCTTAAAAAGTCGGGACACTGAAGCTTTCTTT.

The CDR3 is CASKDGTHSGANVLTF. The CDR3, as DNA: TGTGCCAGTAAGGACGGGACTCACTCTGGGGCCAACGTCCTGACTTTC. This rearrangement joins TRBV6-6 to TRBJ2-6, with D perhaps TRBD2 (6 bases). Germline values: CDR1 MNHNY, CDR2 SVGAGI (reference sequence). This CDR3 contains 16 residues. V lost 9 bases and J 0 bases, leaving 15 bases between the germline ends.

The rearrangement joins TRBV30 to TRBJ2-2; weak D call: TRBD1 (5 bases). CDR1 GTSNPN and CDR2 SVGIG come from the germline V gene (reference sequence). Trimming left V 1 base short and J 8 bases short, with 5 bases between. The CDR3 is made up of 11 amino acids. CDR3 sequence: CAWSEGGELFF. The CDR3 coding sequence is TGTGCCTGGAGTGAGGGGGGGGAGCTGTTTTTT.

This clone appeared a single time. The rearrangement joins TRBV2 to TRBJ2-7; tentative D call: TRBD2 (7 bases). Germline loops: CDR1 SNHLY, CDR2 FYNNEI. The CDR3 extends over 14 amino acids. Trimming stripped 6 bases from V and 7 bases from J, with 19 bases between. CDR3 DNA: TGTGCCAGCAGAGGGGACGGGGGGCTAGGGGAGCAGTACTTC. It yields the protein CASRGDGGLGEQYF.

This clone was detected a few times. In DNA form, the CDR3 reads TGTGCCAGTAGTTTCAACAGCCATGAAAAACTGTTTTTT. Encoded protein: CASSFNSHEKLFF. The V and J genes are TRBV19 and TRBJ1-4; D is unresolved. Deletions cut 5 bases from V and 6 bases from J, with 10 bases between. This CDR3 has 13 amino acids. Germline-derived CDR1 and CDR2 are LNHDA and SQIVND (reference sequence).

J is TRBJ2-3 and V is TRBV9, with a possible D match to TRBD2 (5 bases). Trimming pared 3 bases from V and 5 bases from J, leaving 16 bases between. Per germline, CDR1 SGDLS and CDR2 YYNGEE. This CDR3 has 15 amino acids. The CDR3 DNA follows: TGTGCCAGCAGCGCCGAGGGCCCCCGTAGAGATACGCAGTATTTT. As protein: CASSAEGPRRDTQYF.

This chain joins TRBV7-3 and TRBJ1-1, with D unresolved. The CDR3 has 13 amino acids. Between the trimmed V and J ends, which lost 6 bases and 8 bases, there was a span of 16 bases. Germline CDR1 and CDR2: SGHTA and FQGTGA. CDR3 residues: CASSPTDGLEAFF. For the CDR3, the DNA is TGTGCCAGCAGTCCGACCGATGGACTGGAAGCTTTCTTT.

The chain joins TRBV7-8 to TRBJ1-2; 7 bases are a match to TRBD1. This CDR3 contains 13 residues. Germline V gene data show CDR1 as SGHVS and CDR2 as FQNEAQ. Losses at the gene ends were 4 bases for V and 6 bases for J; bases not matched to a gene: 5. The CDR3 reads CASSSGQVDGYTF. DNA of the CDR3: TGTGCCAGCAGCTCAGGACAGGTGGATGGCTACACCTTC. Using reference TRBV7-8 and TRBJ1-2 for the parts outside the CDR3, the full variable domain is GAGVSQSPRYKVAKRGQDVALRCDPISGHVSLFWYQQALGQGPEFLTYFQNEAQLDKSGLPSDRFFAERPEGSVSTLKIQRTQQEDSAVYLCASSSGQVDGYTFGSGTRLTVV.

The CDR3 coding sequence is TGTGCCAGCAGCTCCACAGGGGGATTTTCACCCCTCCACTTT. It yields the protein CASSSTGGFSPLHF. The chain links TRBV5-5 to TRBJ1-6; TRBD1 matches 8 bases. The junction had 5 bases not matched to a gene; V was cut back by 3 bases and J by 9 bases. Germline V gene data show CDR1 as SGHKS and CDR2 as YYEKEE (reference sequence). The CDR3 covers 14 residues.